One sample yielded the 9 T cell receptor beta chains listed below, sequenced in a study of cytomegalovirus exposure and HLA in healthy donors. Primers for the PCR totalled 60 Vbeta and 13 Jbeta. Here immunoSEQ multiplex PCR was the method, and the copy in TCRdb shows in-frame clones only, minus some. This sample has about 190,000 clones, with roughly 73% found just once. The sequencing input was PBMCs. These receptor sequences come from a woman in her twenties or thirties in good health and CMV-seronegative.

The genes are TRBV6-1 and TRBJ2-2; maybe TRBD1 (5 bases). V was pared by 4 bases and J by 7 bases, with 10 bases between. From germline, CDR1 is MNHNS and CDR2 SASEGT. The CDR3 covers 13 residues. The DNA for the CDR3 is TGTGCCAGCAGTGTAGACAGCGACGGGGAGCTGTTTTTT. Protein product: CASSVDSDGELFF.

The table lists this clone with a few counts. This rearrangement joins TRBV7-9 to TRBJ2-2; perhaps TRBD1 as D (6 bases). The V end lost 9 bases, the J end lost 1 base, and 12 bases lay between the germline ends. The germline gives CDR1 SEHNR, CDR2 FQNEAQ (reference sequence). The CDR3 has 14 residues. The CDR3 here is CARDMTGNTGELFF. CDR3 coding DNA: TGTGCCAGAGACATGACAGGGAACACCGGGGAGCTGTTTTTT.

This sequence joins TRBV2 and TRBJ2-3; 11 positions agree with TRBD2. Germline V CDR1 and CDR2: SNHLY, FYNNEI. V shed 3 bases and J 2 bases; nucleotides not matched to a gene: 4. The CDR3 is made up of 16 amino acids. CDR3: CASSDASGGFTDTQYF. The CDR3 DNA follows: TGTGCCAGCAGTGATGCTAGCGGGGGGTTCACAGATACGCAGTATTTT. The full variable domain, in which reference TRBV2 and TRBJ2-3 provide the parts outside the CDR3, is EPEVTQTPSHQVTQMGQEVILRCVPISNHLYFYWYRQILGQKVEFLVSFYNNEISEKSEIFDDQFSVERPDGSNFTLKIRSTKLEDSAMYFCASSDASGGFTDTQYFGPGTRLTVL.

This clone was seen a few times. The V gene is TRBV10-3, the J gene TRBJ1-1, with a possible D match to TRBD1 (5 bases). Trimming removed 3 bases at V and 9 bases at J, with 11 bases between. Germline CDR1 is ENHRY and CDR2 is SYGVKD. There are 12 residues in the CDR3. The CDR3 sequence is CAISDRAGQAFF. CDR3 DNA sequence: TGTGCCATCAGTGATCGGGCAGGGCAAGCTTTCTTT.

Concerning this clone: The junction and the germline gene differ at one end; a read error may be behind it. V gene TRBV7-7 combines with J gene TRBJ2-2; TRBD2 agrees at 12 bases. This CDR3 is built from 15 residues. Germline loops: CDR1 SSHAT, CDR2 FNYEAQ (reference sequence). Here the CDR3 DNA reads TGTGCTAGCAGTCGGACTAGCGGGACCACCGGGGAGCTGTTTTTT. It is translated as CASSRTSGTTGELFF.

This clone was observed a few times. This chain links TRBV7-3 with TRBJ2-3, with 7 bases lining up with TRBD2. CDR1 and CDR2 (germline): SGHTA, FQGTGA. The CDR3 is made up of 14 amino acids. V trimming: 5 bases; J trimming: 2 bases; junction bases outside the gene matches: 4. CDR3 DNA sequence: TGTGCCAGCAGCCGAGCGGGAAACACAGATACGCAGTATTTT. Translating gives CASSRAGNTDTQYF.

This chain connects TRBV19 to TRBJ1-5; no firm D call. V was trimmed by 5 bases and J by 0 bases, leaving 11 bases between them. Per germline, CDR1 LNHDA and CDR2 SQIVND (reference sequence). The CDR3 consists of 15 residues. The CDR3 DNA is TGTGCCAGTAGTTGGCAACAGAATAGCAATCAGCCCCAGCATTTT. Translated: CASSWQQNSNQPQHF. The variable domain in full, completed from reference TRBV19 and TRBJ1-5, reads DGGITQSPKYLFRKEGQNVTLSCEQNLNHDAMYWYRQDPGQGLRLIYYSQIVNDFQKGDIAEGYSVSREKKESFPLTVTSAQKNPTAFYLCASSWQQNSNQPQHFGDGTRLSIL.

This clone is medium-sized within its sample. This chain joins TRBV9 and TRBJ2-7; 8 bases map to TRBD2. V gave up 0 bases and J gave up 6 bases; unmatched junction bases: 8. CDR3 length: 15 amino acids. In germline, CDR1 is SGDLS, CDR2 YYNGEE. In DNA form, the CDR3 reads TGTGCCAGCAGCGTAGGGGGACGGGAGGGGAGCGAGCAGTACTTC. Amino acids: CASSVGGREGSEQYF.

This clone occurred a few times. The genes are TRBV5-6 and TRBJ2-5; the D gene is possibly TRBD2 (5 bases). Germline V lookup: CDR1 SGHDT, CDR2 YYEEEE. Trimming removed 0 bases from V and 1 base from J, with 13 bases in between. The CDR3 is 16 amino acids. The CDR3 protein is CASSLGLVAPQETQYF. In nucleotides, the CDR3 is TGTGCCAGCAGCTTGGGGTTGGTAGCGCCCCAAGAGACCCAGTACTTC. Full variable domain (rest looked up from reference TRBV5-6 and TRBJ2-5): DAGVTQSPTHLIKTRGQQVTLRCSPKSGHDTVSWYQQALGQGPQFIFQYYEEEERQRGNFPDRFSGHQFPNYSSELNVNALLLGDSALYLCASSLGLVAPQETQYFGPGTRLLVL.